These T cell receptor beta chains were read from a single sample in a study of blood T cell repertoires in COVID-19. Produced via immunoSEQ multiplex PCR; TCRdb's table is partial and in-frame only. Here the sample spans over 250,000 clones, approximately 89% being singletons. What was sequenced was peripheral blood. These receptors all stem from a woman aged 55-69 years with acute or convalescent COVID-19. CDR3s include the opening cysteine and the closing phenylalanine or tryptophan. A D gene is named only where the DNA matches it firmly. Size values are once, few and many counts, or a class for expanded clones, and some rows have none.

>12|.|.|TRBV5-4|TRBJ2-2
CASSLTIGELFF
TGTGCCAGCAGCCTTACAATCGGGGAGCTGTTTTTT
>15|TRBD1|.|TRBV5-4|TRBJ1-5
CASSFGRGVNQPQHF
TGTGCCAGCAGCTTTGGCAGGGGGGTGAATCAGCCCCAGCATTTT
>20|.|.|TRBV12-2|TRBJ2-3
CASRLGVRTNPTSWADTQYF
TGTGCAAGTCGCTTAGGGGTTCGGACAAACCCCACCAGTTGGGCAGATACGCAGTATTTT
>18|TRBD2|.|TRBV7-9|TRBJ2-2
CASSKGLAGGPNTGELFF
TGTGCCAGCAGCAAAGGACTAGCGGGGGGCCCGAACACCGGGGAGCTGTTTTTT
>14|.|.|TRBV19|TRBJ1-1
CASSIGGDGTEAFF
TGTGCCAGTAGTATCGGCGGGGACGGCACTGAAGCTTTCTTT
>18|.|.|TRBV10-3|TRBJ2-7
CAISGGRQGAGASYEQYF
TGTGCCATCAGCGGGGGGCGGCAGGGCGCGGGAGCGTCCTACGAGCAGTACTTC
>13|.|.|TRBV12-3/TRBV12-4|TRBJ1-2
CASSLGQNYGYTF
TGTGCCAGCAGTTTAGGTCAAAACTATGGCTACACCTTC
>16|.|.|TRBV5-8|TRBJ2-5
CASSLASLVVGETQYF
TGTGCCAGCAGCTTGGCTTCGTTAGTAGTGGGCGAGACCCAGTACTTC
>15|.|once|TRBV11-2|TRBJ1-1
CASRFPFGQNTEAFF
TGTGCCAGCAGATTCCCCTTTGGGCAGAACACTGAAGCTTTCTTT
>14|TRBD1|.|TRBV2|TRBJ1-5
CASSSGQGYQPQHF
TGTGCCAGCAGTAGTGGACAGGGGTATCAGCCCCAGCATTTT
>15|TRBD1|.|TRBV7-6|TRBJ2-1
CASSLERQGYNEQFF
TGTGCCAGCAGCTTAGAGAGACAGGGGTACAATGAGCAGTTCTTC
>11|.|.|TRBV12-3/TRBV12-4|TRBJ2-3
CASSSADTQYF
TGTGCCAGCAGTTCGGCAGATACGCAGTATTTT
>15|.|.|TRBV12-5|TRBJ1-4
CASGLAGMVNEKLFF
TGTGCTAGTGGTTTGGCAGGGATGGTGAATGAAAAACTGTTTTTT
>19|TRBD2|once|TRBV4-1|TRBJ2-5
CASSQDFVGTSGRVETQYF
TGCGCCAGCAGCCAAGATTTTGTTGGGACTAGCGGGAGAGTCGAGACCCAGTACTTC
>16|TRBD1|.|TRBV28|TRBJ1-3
CASSFLQGAHGNTIYF
TGTGCCAGCAGTTTCTTACAGGGGGCCCACGGAAACACCATATATTTT
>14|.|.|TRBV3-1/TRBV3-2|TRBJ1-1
CASSQITGHTEAFF
TGTGCCAGCAGCCAAATCACAGGGCACACTGAAGCTTTCTTT
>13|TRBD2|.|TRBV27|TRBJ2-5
CASTDSGQETQYF
TGTGCCAGCACAGATAGCGGGCAAGAGACCCAGTACTTC
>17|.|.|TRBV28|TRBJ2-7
CASIPIRRGIRSYEQYF
TGTGCCAGCATCCCAATTCGGAGGGGAATCCGCTCCTACGAGCAGTACTTC
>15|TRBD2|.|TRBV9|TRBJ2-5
CASSVAGGLQETQYF
TGTGCCAGCAGCGTAGCGGGAGGACTTCAAGAGACCCAGTACTTC
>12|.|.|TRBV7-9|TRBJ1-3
CASLGSLATIYF
TGTGCCAGCCTTGGTAGCCTTGCCACCATATATTTT
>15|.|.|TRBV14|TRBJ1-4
CASSPARLTERKLFF
TGTGCCAGCAGCCCCGCCCGTTTGACCGAGCGAAAACTGTTTTTT
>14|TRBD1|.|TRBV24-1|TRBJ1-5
CATSGTGWGQPQHF
TGTGCCACCAGCGGGACAGGTTGGGGGCAGCCCCAGCATTTT
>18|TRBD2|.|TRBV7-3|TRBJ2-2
CASSLGLAGGTNTGELFF
TGTGCCAGCAGCCTGGGACTAGCGGGGGGGACGAACACCGGGGAGCTGTTTTTT
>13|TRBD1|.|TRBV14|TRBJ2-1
CASSQVGTGEQFF
TGTGCCAGCAGCCAAGTTGGGACAGGGGAGCAGTTCTTC
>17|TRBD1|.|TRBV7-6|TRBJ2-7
CASSLAGSRTGVYEQYF
TGTGCCAGCAGCTTAGCCGGTAGTCGGACAGGGGTCTACGAGCAGTACTTC
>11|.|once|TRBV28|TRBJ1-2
CASSPSGGYTF
TGTGCCAGCAGTCCCTCAGGGGGCTACACCTTC
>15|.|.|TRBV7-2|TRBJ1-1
CASSSSGRENTEAFF
TGTGCCAGCAGCTCGAGCGGAAGGGAGAACACTGAAGCTTTCTTT
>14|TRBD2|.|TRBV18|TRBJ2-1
CASRLAGGPEEQFF
TGTGCCAGCCGACTAGCGGGAGGCCCGGAGGAGCAGTTCTTC
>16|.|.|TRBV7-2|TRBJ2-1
CASSLVGTRAGNEQFF
TGTGCCAGCAGCTTAGTGGGTACTAGGGCCGGCAATGAGCAGTTCTTC
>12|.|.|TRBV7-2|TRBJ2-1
CASSVLRNEQFF
TGTGCCAGCAGCGTACTCCGTAATGAGCAGTTCTTC
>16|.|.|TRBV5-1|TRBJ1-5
CASSVDGGTSNQPQHF
TGCGCCAGCAGCGTGGACGGGGGTACCAGCAATCAGCCCCAGCATTTT
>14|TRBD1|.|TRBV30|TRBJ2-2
CAWSRQGAGGELFF
TGTGCCTGGAGCCGACAGGGGGCAGGCGGGGAGCTGTTTTTT
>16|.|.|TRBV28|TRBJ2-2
CASSLRLGRGTGELFF
TGTGCCAGCAGTCTGAGACTGGGTCGTGGCACCGGGGAGCTGTTTTTT
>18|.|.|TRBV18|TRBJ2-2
CASSMFNSDSQGTGELFF
TGTGCCAGCTCCATGTTCAACTCGGACAGTCAGGGCACCGGGGAGCTGTTTTTT
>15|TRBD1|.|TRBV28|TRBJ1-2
CASRDTGGQNYGYTF
TGTGCCAGCAGAGATACAGGGGGCCAAAACTATGGCTACACCTTC